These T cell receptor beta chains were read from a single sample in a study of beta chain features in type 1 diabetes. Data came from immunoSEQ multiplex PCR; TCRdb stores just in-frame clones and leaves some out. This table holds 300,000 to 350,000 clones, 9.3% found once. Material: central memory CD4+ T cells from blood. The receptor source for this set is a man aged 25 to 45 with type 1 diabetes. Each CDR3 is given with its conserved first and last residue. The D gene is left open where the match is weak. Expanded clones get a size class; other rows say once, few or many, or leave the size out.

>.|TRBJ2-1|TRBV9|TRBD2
CASSALAGGRYNEQFF
TGTGCCAGCAGCGCTCTAGCGGGGGGGCGTTACAATGAGCAGTTCTTC
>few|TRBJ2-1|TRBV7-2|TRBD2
CAIPQRGYDYNEQFF
TGTGCCATACCCCAGCGGGGGTACGACTACAATGAGCAGTTCTTC
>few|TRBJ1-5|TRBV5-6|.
CASSTQAGAGNQPQHF
TGTGCCAGCAGTACTCAGGCAGGCGCTGGCAATCAGCCCCAGCATTTT
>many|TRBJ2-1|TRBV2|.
CASRALDNEQFF
TGTGCCAGCAGGGCACTTGACAATGAGCAGTTCTTC
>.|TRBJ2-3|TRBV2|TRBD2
CAGSGDTDTQYF
TGTGCCGGAAGCGGGGATACAGATACGCAGTATTTT
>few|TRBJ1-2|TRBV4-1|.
CASSQDIRDGYTF
TGCGCCAGCAGCCAAGATATTAGGGATGGCTACACCTTC
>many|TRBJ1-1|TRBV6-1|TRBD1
CASSERGQIEAFF
TGTGCCAGCAGTGAAAGGGGACAGATTGAAGCTTTCTTT
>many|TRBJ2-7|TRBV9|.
CASSVESPPYEQYF
TGTGCCAGCAGCGTAGAATCCCCCCCCTACGAGCAGTACTTC
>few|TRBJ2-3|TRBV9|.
CASSKPEVDTQYF
TGTGCCAGCAGCAAACCAGAGGTGGATACGCAGTATTTT
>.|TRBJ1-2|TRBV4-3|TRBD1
CASSQLGQGYGYTF
TGCGCCAGCAGCCAGCTCGGACAGGGCTATGGCTACACCTTC
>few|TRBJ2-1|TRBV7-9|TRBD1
CASSTQGAPYNEQFF
TGTGCCAGCAGCACACAGGGGGCCCCCTACAATGAGCAGTTCTTC
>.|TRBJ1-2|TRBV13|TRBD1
CASSQQGAYGYTF
TGTGCCAGCAGCCAACAGGGGGCGTATGGCTACACCTTC
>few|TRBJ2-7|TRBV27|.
CASRQPGSVYEQYF
TGTGCCAGCAGGCAACCGGGATCGGTCTACGAGCAGTACTTC
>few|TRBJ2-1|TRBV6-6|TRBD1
CASSRDSWEQFF
TGTGCCAGCAGCAGGGACAGTTGGGAGCAGTTCTTC
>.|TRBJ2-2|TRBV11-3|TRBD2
CASSPRGAGELFF
TGTGCCAGCAGCCCCCGGGGGGCCGGGGAGCTGTTTTTT
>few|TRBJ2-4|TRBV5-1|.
CASSLPGGGKNIQYF
TGCGCCAGCAGCCTCCCCGGAGGGGGTAAAAACATTCAGTACTTC
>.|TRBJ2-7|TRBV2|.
CASSWTSNGEQYF
TGTGCCAGCAGTTGGACAAGCAATGGCGAGCAGTACTTC
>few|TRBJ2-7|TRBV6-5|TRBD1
CASNTGGSSSYEQYF
TGTGCCAGCAATACAGGGGGCTCCAGCTCCTACGAGCAGTACTTC
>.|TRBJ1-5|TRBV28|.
CASTSEHQPQHF
TGTGCCAGCACATCGGAACATCAGCCCCAGCATTTT
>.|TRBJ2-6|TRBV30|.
CAWSVGGTGANVLTF
TGTGCCTGGAGTGTGGGGGGAACTGGGGCCAACGTCCTGACTTTC
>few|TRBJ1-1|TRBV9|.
CASSFGGSTEAFF
TGTGCCAGCAGCTTTGGCGGGAGCACTGAAGCTTTCTTT
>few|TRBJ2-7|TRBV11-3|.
CASSDGNEQYF
TGTGCCAGCAGCGATGGCAACGAGCAGTACTTC
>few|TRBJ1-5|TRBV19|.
CASKDRGAQPQHF
TGTGCCAGTAAAGATCGGGGGGCTCAGCCCCAGCATTTT
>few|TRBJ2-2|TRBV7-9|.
CASSLDRATGELFF
TGTGCCAGCAGCTTAGACAGGGCCACCGGGGAGCTGTTTTTT
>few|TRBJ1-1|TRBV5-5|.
CASSLEGMGNTEAFF
TGTGCCAGCAGCTTAGAGGGGATGGGAAACACTGAAGCTTTCTTT
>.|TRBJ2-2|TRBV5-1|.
CASSFGVDTGELFF
TGCGCCAGCAGCTTTGGGGTTGACACCGGGGAGCTGTTTTTT
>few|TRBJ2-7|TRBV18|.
CASSLLGGEQYF
TGTGCCAGCTCACTGCTCGGAGGCGAGCAGTACTTC